This entry lists 27 T cell receptor beta chains sequenced from one sample in a study of radiotherapy plus CTLA-4 blockade in lung cancer. The data were produced by immunoSEQ multiplex PCR, yet TCRdb's version contains in-frame clones alone and is incomplete. Here the sample spans about 95,000 clones, around 86% being singletons. Sequenced material: peripheral blood, taken from a patient treated with radiotherapy plus ipilimumab. The receptors come from a human donor with non-small cell lung cancer who had a partial response to radiotherapy plus ipilimumab.

The chain couples TRBV6-4 to TRBJ2-1; 8 nucleotides align to TRBD2. The CDR3 loop spans 13 amino acids. V lost 3 bases and J lost 15; bases outside the gene matches: 10. Germline CDR1 is MRHNA and CDR2 is SNTAGT. The CDR3 sequence is CASSEDPGTRMFF. The CDR3 coding sequence is TGTGCCAGCAGTGAAGATCCCGGGACTAGAATGTTCTTC.

J is TRBJ2-2 and V is TRBV2, with a possible D match to TRBD2 (6 bases). Per the germline V gene, CDR1 is SNHLY and CDR2 is FYNNEI. V gave up 6 bases and J gave up 6 bases, with 11 bases separating them. This CDR3 has 13 amino acids. CDR3 DNA sequence: TGTGCCAGCAGGTCTAGCGTTGCCGGGGAGCTGTTTTTT. Translated: CASRSSVAGELFF.

This clone was observed a few times. J is TRBJ2-6 and V is TRBV6-1; D is possibly TRBD2 (6 bases). The germline V gene has CDR1 MNHNS and CDR2 SASEGT. Deletions cut 0 bases from V and 1 base from J, with 7 bases between. The CDR3 runs to 16 residues. CDR3 sequence: CASSEAEGSGANVLTF. DNA for the CDR3: TGTGCCAGCAGTGAAGCGGAGGGGTCTGGGGCCAACGTCCTGACTTTC.

V gene TRBV6-6 combines with J gene TRBJ2-7; 9 positions match TRBD1. V lost 6 bases and J lost 3; bases outside the gene matches: 12. The CDR3 runs 16 residues. The germline V gene encodes CDR1 MNHNY and CDR2 SVGAGI (reference sequence). Written as DNA, the CDR3 is TGTGCCAGCAGCAAAAATGGGGGACAGGGTTACTACGAGCAGTACTTC. This sequence encodes CASSKNGGQGYYEQYF.

This clone was recorded once. The chain employs TRBV2 and TRBJ2-1, with D uncertain. CDR1 is SNHLY, CDR2 FYNNEI, per germline. Trimming stripped 7 bases from V and 7 bases from J, with 17 bases between. The CDR3 extends over 14 amino acids. The CDR3 loop reads CASIYGPGQNEQFF. CDR3 nucleotide sequence: TGTGCCAGCATCTATGGCCCGGGTCAGAATGAGCAGTTCTTC.

This rearrangement joins TRBV7-9 to TRBJ2-2; TRBD1 agrees at 7 bases. From germline, CDR1 is SEHNR and CDR2 FQNEAQ (reference sequence). With 5 bases clipped from V and 7 bases from J, the junction kept 13 bases outside the gene matches. The CDR3 has 16 residues. The CDR3 nucleotides read TGTGCCAGCAGCCCAGGGGGACCCAATCTGGGCGGGGAGCTGTTTTTT. Residues: CASSPGGPNLGGELFF.

The J gene is TRBJ1-1, the V gene TRBV6-6; 7 nucleotides line up with TRBD1. CDR3 size: 13 residues. Germline trimming cut 10 bases from V and 3 bases from J; bases unmatched to any gene: 8. Germline V gives CDR1 MNHNY, CDR2 SVGAGI (reference sequence). CDR3 bases: TGTGCCACTATGACAGGGATGGACACTGAAGCTTTCTTT. This codes for CATMTGMDTEAFF.

The J gene is TRBJ1-2, the V gene TRBV6-1; TRBD1 might be the D (5 bases). The length of the CDR3 is 13 residues. The V gene's germline CDR1 is MNHNS and CDR2 SASEGT. V was cut by 2 bases and J by 10 bases, with 14 bases left in between. CDR3 bases: TGTGCCAGCAGTGAACGGGAGGGGCGGGACTACACCTTC. Protein: CASSEREGRDYTF.

A note on this clone: Other DNA sequences of this sample code for an identical CDR3. V usage is TRBV5-1 and J usage is TRBJ2-2; weak D call: TRBD2 (5 bases). This CDR3 comprises 12 residues. Trimming left V 5 bases short and J 4 bases short, with 6 bases between. Germline CDR1 is SGHRS and CDR2 is YFSETQ. This chain's CDR3 is CASRGSTGELFF. The CDR3 nucleotides are TGCGCCAGCAGAGGGAGCACCGGGGAGCTGTTTTTT.

As regards this clone: An end of the junction differs from the germline gene, which may be a read error. The chain has TRBV5-1 and TRBJ2-1; 14 bases agree with TRBD2. There are 17 residues in the CDR3. Germline V CDR1 and CDR2: SGHRS, YFSETQ. CDR3 loop: CASSPTHGTSGSNGQFF. In DNA, the CDR3 is TGCGCCAGCAGCCCAACTCACGGGACTAGCGGGAGCAATGGGCAGTTCTTC.

The CDR3 reads CAWSVLSNYGYTF. The CDR3 DNA reads TGTGCCTGGAGTGTACTGTCTAACTATGGCTACACCTTC. J is TRBJ1-2 and V is TRBV30, with D uncertain. V lost 0 bases, J lost 0 bases, and 5 bases lay in between. Germline V lookup: CDR1 GTSNPN, CDR2 SVGIG (reference sequence). The CDR3 has 13 amino acids.

The chain couples TRBV19 to TRBJ2-7; 11 bases align to TRBD1. Germline V gene sequence: CDR1 LNHDA, CDR2 SQIVND (reference sequence). This CDR3 spans 15 amino acids. Losses at the gene ends were 5 bases for V and 3 bases for J; bases not matched to a gene: 6. The CDR3 bases are TGTGCCAGTAGTTCCTCCGGGACAGGGGGCTACGAGCAGTACTTC. It specifies CASSSSGTGGYEQYF. The entire variable domain, with the rest obtained from reference TRBV19 and TRBJ2-7, is as follows: DGGITQSPKYLFRKEGQNVTLSCEQNLNHDAMYWYRQDPGQGLRLIYYSQIVNDFQKGDIAEGYSVSREKKESFPLTVTSAQKNPTAFYLCASSSSGTGGYEQYFGPGTRLTVT.

This clone has just a few counts. V is TRBV29-1 and J is TRBJ2-7; D is unresolved. The CDR3 runs 12 residues. Trimming stripped 7 bases from V and 0 bases from J, with 10 bases between. Germline loops: CDR1 SQVTM, CDR2 ANQGSEA. This CDR3 is CSATLASYEQYF. In nucleotides, the CDR3 is TGCAGCGCCACCTTGGCCTCCTACGAGCAGTACTTC.

This chain connects TRBV19 to TRBJ2-3; TRBD1 matches 7 bases. J gave up 1 base and V 3 bases, and 4 bases lay outside the gene matches. The CDR3 is 15 amino acids. Germline lookup yields CDR1 LNHDA and CDR2 SQIVND (reference sequence). This CDR3 reads CASSITTGGTDTQYF. CDR3 DNA: TGTGCCAGTAGTATTACCACAGGGGGCACAGATACGCAGTATTTT.

The chain has TRBV2 and TRBJ2-7; TRBD2 is a possible D gene (5 bases). V lost 7 bases, J lost 3 bases, and 16 bases lay in between. The CDR3 covers 14 residues. The germline CDR1 and CDR2 sequences are SNHLY and FYNNEI. The CDR3 bases are TGTGCCAGCATAATGATGGGAGCCCGCTACGAGCAGTACTTC. This codes for CASIMMGARYEQYF.

The CDR3 sequence is CASSVSGANGYTF. CDR3 nucleotides: TGTGCCAGCAGCGTATCTGGAGCGAATGGCTACACCTTC. The chain carries TRBV9 and TRBJ1-2; D is undetermined. The CDR3 sequence is 13 residues long. Trimming removed 1 base from V and 6 bases from J, with 10 bases in between. Per germline, CDR1 SGDLS and CDR2 YYNGEE.

This clone was seen a few times. V gene TRBV5-1 combines with J gene TRBJ2-7; 7 bases line up with TRBD1. The CDR3 is 13 residues long. CDR1 and CDR2 from the germline V gene are SGHRS and YFSETQ. The junction had 8 bases not matched to a gene; V was cut back by 5 bases and J by 6 bases. The CDR3 here is CASRPAGGSEQYF. For the CDR3, the DNA is TGCGCCAGCAGGCCGGCAGGGGGTTCCGAGCAGTACTTC.

The DNA of the CDR3 is TGTGCCAGCAATCCTTCCAGGGGAGAGACCCAGTACTTC. Its protein product is CASNPSRGETQYF. The chain joins TRBV11-1 to TRBJ2-5, with a possible D match to TRBD1 (6 bases). The CDR3 spans 13 residues. V lost 7 bases, J lost 4 bases, and 13 bases lay in between. CDR1 and CDR2 (germline): SGHAT, FQDESV (reference sequence).

The chain's CDR3 is CASSHQSGGNQPQHF. The DNA of the CDR3 is TGTGCCAGCAGCCACCAATCGGGGGGGAATCAGCCCCAGCATTTT. The chain recombines TRBV28 with TRBJ1-5; tentative D call: TRBD1 (5 bases). Trimming stripped 6 bases from V and 4 bases from J, with 16 bases between. This CDR3 has 15 residues. Germline loops: CDR1 MDHEN, CDR2 SYDVKM. Full variable domain (missing parts from reference TRBV28 and TRBJ1-5): DVKVTQSSRYLVKRTGEKVFLECVQDMDHENMFWYRQDPGLGLRLIYFSYDVKMKEKGDIPEGYSVSREKKERFSLILESASTNQTSMYLCASSHQSGGNQPQHFGDGTRLSIL.

The chain carries TRBV29-1 and TRBJ2-7; 9 positions agree with TRBD1. V trimming: 4 bases; J trimming: 7 bases; junction bases outside the gene matches: 8. Germline V CDR1 and CDR2: SQVTM, ANQGSEA. The CDR3 has 13 amino acids. CDR3: CSVGGDRVGEQYF. The DNA of the CDR3 is TGCAGCGTTGGGGGGGACAGGGTGGGGGAGCAGTACTTC.

The chain uses TRBV29-1 and TRBJ2-5; a possible D gene is TRBD2 (5 bases). Trimming pared 7 bases from V and 2 bases from J, leaving 14 bases between. Germline loops: CDR1 SQVTM, CDR2 ANQGSEA. The CDR3 totals 13 residues. The CDR3 loop is CSGTSGSQETQYF. CDR3 sequence (DNA): TGCAGCGGTACCTCGGGGTCTCAAGAGACCCAGTACTTC.

The rearrangement joins TRBV11-2 to TRBJ1-5, with a weak D call TRBD1 (5 bases). The germline gives CDR1 SGHAT, CDR2 FQNNGV. V lost 4 bases and J 6 bases, leaving 10 bases between the germline ends. This CDR3 region has 13 residues. CDR3 sequence reads: CASSSQEGQPQHF. Written as DNA, the CDR3 is TGTGCCAGCAGCTCACAGGAGGGTCAGCCCCAGCATTTT.

This clone was observed a few times. The V and J genes are TRBV9 and TRBJ2-3, with a tentative D call TRBD2 (6 bases). CDR3 length: 15 residues. CDR1 and CDR2 from the germline V gene are SGDLS and YYNGEE. V was pared by 0 bases and J by 3 bases, with 11 bases between. The CDR3 DNA reads TGTGCCAGCAGCGTAGATGTGGGAGGAACAGATACGCAGTATTTT. This sequence encodes CASSVDVGGTDTQYF.

This clone was counted only a few times. V and J are TRBV7-2 and TRBJ2-1; no clear D. The V end was cut by 1 base, the J end by 4 bases, with 11 bases between. The CDR3 has 15 amino acids. Germline CDR1 reads SGHTA; CDR2 reads FQGNSA. The CDR3 spells CASSLGAAGYNEQFF. The DNA for the CDR3 is TGTGCCAGCAGCTTAGGAGCCGCTGGTTACAATGAGCAGTTCTTC.

The J gene is TRBJ1-1, the V gene TRBV28, with TRBD1 matching 8 bases. Germline values: CDR1 MDHEN, CDR2 SYDVKM. Germline trimming cut 2 bases from V and 4 bases from J; bases unmatched to any gene: 12. The CDR3 covers 17 residues. The CDR3 protein is CASSLPRRTTGGTEAFF. The CDR3 nucleotides are TGTGCCAGCAGTTTACCCCGGCGCACAACAGGGGGCACTGAAGCTTTCTTT. Full variable domain (missing parts from reference TRBV28 and TRBJ1-1): DVKVTQSSRYLVKRTGEKVFLECVQDMDHENMFWYRQDPGLGLRLIYFSYDVKMKEKGDIPEGYSVSREKKERFSLILESASTNQTSMYLCASSLPRRTTGGTEAFFGQGTRLTVV.

The chain combines TRBV5-6 with TRBJ2-1; 12 nucleotides line up with TRBD2. Germline lookup yields CDR1 SGHDT and CDR2 YYEEEE. The trim removed 2 bases at V and 10 bases at J, leaving 7 bases unmatched. CDR3 size: 15 residues. In DNA, the CDR3 is TGTGCCAGCAGCTTTAGACTAGCGGGAGTTTCGGAGCAGTTCTTC. Encoded protein: CASSFRLAGVSEQFF.

V and J are TRBV6-1 and TRBJ2-3; 10 positions agree with TRBD2. There are 19 residues in the CDR3. Germline V gives CDR1 MNHNS, CDR2 SASEGT. The V and J ends lost 2 bases and 6 bases, in that order; junction bases with no gene match: 17. The CDR3 bases are TGTGCCAGCAGTGAAATAGCTAGCGGGAGTTCCATTGGTACGGATACGCAGTATTTT. This translates into CASSEIASGSSIGTDTQYF.